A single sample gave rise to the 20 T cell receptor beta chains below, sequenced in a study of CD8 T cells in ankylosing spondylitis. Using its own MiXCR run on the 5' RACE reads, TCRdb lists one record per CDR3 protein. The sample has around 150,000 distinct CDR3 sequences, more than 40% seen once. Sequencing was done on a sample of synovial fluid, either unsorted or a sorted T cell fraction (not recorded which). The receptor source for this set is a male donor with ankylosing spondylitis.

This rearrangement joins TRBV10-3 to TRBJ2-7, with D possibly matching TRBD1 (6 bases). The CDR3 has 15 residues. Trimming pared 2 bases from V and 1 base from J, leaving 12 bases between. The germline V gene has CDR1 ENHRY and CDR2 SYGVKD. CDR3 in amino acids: CAISEGQLLSYEQYF. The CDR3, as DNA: TGTGCCATCAGTGAGGGACAGTTACTATCCTACGAGCAGTACTTC.

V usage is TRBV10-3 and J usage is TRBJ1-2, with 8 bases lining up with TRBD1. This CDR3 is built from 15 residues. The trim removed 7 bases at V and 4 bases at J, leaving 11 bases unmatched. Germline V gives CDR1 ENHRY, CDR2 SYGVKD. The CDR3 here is CAINRRTGWGYGYTF. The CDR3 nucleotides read TGTGCCATCAACCGACGGACAGGGTGGGGCTATGGCTACACCTTC.

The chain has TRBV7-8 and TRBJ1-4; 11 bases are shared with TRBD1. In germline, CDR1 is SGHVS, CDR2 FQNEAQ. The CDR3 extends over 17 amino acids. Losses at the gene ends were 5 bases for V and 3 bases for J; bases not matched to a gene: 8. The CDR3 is CASSPRTGGAANEKLFF. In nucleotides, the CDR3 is TGTGCCAGCAGCCCCCGGACAGGGGGCGCAGCTAATGAAAAACTGTTTTTT.

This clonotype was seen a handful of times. The CDR3 DNA is TGTGCCACGCAGGAAGGGATGATAGGCAATCAGCCCCAGCATTTT. It encodes CATQEGMIGNQPQHF. The V gene is TRBV24-1, the J gene TRBJ1-5; no clear D. This CDR3 spans 15 amino acids. The V end was cut by 10 bases, the J end by 2 bases, with 17 bases between. In germline, CDR1 is KGHDR, CDR2 SFDVKD.

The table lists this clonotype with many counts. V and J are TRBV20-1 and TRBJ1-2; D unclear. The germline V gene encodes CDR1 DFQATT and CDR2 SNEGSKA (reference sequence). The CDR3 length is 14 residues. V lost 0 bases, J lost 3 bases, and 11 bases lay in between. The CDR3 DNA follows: TGCAGTGCTAGAGACCGAGAGGTTTACTATGGCTACACCTTC. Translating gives CSARDREVYYGYTF.

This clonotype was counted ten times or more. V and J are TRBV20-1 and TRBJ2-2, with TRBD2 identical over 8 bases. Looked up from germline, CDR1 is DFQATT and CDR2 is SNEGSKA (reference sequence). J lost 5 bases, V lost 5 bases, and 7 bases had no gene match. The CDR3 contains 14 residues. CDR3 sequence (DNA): TGCAGTGCTGCGGGGACTAGTAGGACCGGGGAGCTGTTTTTT. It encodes CSAAGTSRTGELFF.

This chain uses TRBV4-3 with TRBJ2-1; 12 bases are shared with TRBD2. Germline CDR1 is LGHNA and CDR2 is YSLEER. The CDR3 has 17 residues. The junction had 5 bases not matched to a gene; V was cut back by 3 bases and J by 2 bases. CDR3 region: CASSHALAGGPYNEQFF. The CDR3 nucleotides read TGCGCCAGCAGCCACGCACTAGCGGGAGGTCCCTACAATGAGCAGTTCTTC.

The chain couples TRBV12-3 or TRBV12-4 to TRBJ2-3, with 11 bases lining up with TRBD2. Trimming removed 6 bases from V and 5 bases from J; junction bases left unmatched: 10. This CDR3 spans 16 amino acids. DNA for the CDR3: TGTGCCAGCAGACGAGGGACTAGCGGATATTTAGATACGCAGTATTTT. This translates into CASRRGTSGYLDTQYF.

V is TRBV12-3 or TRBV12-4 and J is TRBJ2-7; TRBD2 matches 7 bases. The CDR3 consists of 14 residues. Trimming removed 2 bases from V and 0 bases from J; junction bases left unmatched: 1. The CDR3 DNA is TGTGCCAGCAGTTTAACTAGCGCCTCCTACGAGCAGTACTTC. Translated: CASSLTSASYEQYF.

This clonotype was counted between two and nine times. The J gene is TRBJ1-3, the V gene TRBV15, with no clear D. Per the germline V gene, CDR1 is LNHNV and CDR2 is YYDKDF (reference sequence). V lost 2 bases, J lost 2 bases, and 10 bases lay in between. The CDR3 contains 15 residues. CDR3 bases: TGTGCCACCAGCAGACCAACAGATCCTGGAAACACCATATATTTT. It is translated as CATSRPTDPGNTIYF.

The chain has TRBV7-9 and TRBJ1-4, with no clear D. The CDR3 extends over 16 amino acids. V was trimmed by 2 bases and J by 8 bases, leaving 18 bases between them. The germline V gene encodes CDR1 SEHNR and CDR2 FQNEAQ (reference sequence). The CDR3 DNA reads TGTGCCAGCAGCTTATTTGCAGCTCCTAAGGGAGAAAAACTGTTTTTT. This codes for CASSLFAAPKGEKLFF.

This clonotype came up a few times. CDR3 bases: TGTGCCAGCAGCCCAGGGGGCGCGGGTGAAGCTTTCTTT. It is translated as CASSPGGAGEAFF. The J gene is TRBJ1-1, the V gene TRBV12-3 or TRBV12-4, with 8 bases lining up with TRBD1. The CDR3 runs to 13 residues. The V and J ends lost 6 bases and 7 bases, in that order; junction bases with no gene match: 7.

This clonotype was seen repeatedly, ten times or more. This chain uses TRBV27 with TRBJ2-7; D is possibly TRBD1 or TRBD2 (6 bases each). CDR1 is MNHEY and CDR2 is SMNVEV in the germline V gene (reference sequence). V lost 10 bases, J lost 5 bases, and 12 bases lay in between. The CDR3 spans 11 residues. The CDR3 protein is CATGGGNEQYF. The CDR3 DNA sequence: TGTGCCACCGGAGGGGGGAACGAGCAGTACTTC.

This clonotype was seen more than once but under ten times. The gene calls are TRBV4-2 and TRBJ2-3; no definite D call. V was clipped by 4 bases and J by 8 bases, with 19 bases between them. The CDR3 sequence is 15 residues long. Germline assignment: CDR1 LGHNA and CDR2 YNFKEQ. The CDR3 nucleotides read TGTGCCAGCAGCCCTGCTGGCTTACCCGGCGGTACGCAGTATTTT. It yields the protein CASSPAGLPGGTQYF.

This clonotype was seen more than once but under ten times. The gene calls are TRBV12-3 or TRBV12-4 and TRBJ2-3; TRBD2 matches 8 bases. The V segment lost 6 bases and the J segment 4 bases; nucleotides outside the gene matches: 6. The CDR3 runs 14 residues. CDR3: CASSPGGAPDTQYF. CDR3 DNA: TGTGCCAGCAGCCCCGGGGGGGCGCCAGATACGCAGTATTTT.

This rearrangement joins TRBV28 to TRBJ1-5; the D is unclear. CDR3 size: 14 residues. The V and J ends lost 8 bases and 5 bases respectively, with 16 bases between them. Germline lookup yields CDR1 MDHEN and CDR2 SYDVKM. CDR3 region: CASRVGPGDQPQHF. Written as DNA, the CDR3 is TGTGCCAGCCGAGTTGGACCTGGGGATCAGCCCCAGCATTTT.

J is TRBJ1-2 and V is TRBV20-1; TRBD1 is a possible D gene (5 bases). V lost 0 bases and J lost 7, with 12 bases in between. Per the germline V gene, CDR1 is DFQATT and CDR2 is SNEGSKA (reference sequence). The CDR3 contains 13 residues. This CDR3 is CSAREREGAGYTF. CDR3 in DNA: TGCAGTGCTAGAGAACGAGAAGGGGCTGGCTACACCTTC.

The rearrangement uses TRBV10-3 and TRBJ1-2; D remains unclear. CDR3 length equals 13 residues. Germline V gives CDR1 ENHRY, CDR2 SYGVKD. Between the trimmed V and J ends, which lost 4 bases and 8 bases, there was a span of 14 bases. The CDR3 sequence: CAISAWALGGYTF. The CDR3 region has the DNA TGTGCCATCAGTGCTTGGGCCCTAGGGGGCTACACCTTC.

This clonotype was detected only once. The CDR3 DNA is TGTGCCAGCAGCGTAGATGGGGGGACAGGGGGCATCAATGAGCAGTTCTTC. Protein sequence: CASSVDGGTGGINEQFF. V gene TRBV9 combines with J gene TRBJ2-1; 12 nucleotides line up with TRBD1. Germline CDR1 is SGDLS and CDR2 is YYNGEE. This CDR3 has 17 residues. The junction had 7 bases not matched to a gene; V was cut back by 0 bases and J by 6 bases.

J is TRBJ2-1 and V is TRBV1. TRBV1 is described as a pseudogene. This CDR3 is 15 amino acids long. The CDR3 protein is CASSEKGWPYNEQFF. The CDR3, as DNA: TGTGCCAGCAGTGAGAAAGGGTGGCCCTACAATGAGCAGTTCTTC.